Listed here is a single TCR beta chain. From germline, CDR1 is MNHEY and CDR2 SVGAGI. The CDR3 length is 15 residues. V was pared by 5 bases and J by 2 bases, with 15 bases between. The data originate from a study of cytomegalovirus exposure and HLA in healthy donors. Amplification used 60 Vbeta primers and 13 Jbeta primers. Clones were read by immunoSEQ multiplex PCR, and TCRdb kept only the in-frame ones, dropping some. The table records more than 200,000 clones, roughly 80% of them present only once. The TCR sequence derives from a girl aged 5-17 years in good health and CMV-seronegative. Sequencing was performed on PBMCs. The V gene is TRBV6-5, the J gene TRBJ1-2; D is unresolved. CDR3 sequence (DNA): TGTGCCAGCAGTGCATCAGGCTACAGCAACTATGGCTACACCTTC. It yields the protein CASSASGYSNYGYTF.